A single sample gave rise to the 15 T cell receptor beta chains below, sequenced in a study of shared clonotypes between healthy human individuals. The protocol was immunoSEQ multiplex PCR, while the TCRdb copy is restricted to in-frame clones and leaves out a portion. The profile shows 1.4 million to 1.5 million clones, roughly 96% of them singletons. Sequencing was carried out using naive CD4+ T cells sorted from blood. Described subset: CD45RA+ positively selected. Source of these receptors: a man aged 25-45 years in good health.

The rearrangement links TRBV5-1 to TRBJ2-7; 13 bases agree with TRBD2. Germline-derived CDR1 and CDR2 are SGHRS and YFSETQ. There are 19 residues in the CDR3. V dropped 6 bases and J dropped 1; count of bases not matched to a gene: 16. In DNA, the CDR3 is TGCGCCAGCACCGTACTGGGGACTAGCGGGACCTCCGGGTCCTACGAGCAGTACTTC. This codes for CASTVLGTSGTSGSYEQYF.

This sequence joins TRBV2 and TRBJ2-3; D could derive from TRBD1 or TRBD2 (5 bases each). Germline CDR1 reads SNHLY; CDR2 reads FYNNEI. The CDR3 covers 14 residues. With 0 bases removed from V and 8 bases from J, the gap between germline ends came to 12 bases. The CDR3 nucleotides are TGTGCCAGCAGTGAAGCGCTTGGGGGTGGTACGCAGTATTTT. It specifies CASSEALGGGTQYF.

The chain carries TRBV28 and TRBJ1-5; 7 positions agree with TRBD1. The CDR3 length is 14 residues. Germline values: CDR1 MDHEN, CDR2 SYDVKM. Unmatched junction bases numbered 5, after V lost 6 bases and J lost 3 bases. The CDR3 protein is CASRSQGNNQPQHF. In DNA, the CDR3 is TGTGCCAGCAGGTCACAGGGGAACAATCAGCCCCAGCATTTT.

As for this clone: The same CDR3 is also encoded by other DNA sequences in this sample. This chain's CDR3 is CASSSTGELFF. CDR3 coding DNA: TGTGCCAGCAGTAGCACCGGGGAGCTGTTTTTT. V gene TRBV28 combines with J gene TRBJ2-2; D remains ambiguous. V was cut by 5 bases and J by 4 bases, with 2 bases left in between. CDR1 and CDR2 from the germline V gene are MDHEN and SYDVKM. The CDR3 length is 11 residues.

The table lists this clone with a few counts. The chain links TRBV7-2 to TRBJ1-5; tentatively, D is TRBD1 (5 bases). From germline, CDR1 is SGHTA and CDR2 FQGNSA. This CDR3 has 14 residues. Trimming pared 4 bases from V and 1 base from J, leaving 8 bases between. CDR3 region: CASSSGRSNQPQHF. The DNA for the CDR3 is TGTGCCAGCAGCTCGGGACGGAGCAATCAGCCCCAGCATTTT. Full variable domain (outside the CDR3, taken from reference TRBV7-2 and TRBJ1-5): GAGVSQSPSNKVTEKGKDVELRCDPISGHTALYWYRQSLGQGLEFLIYFQGNSAPDKSGLPSDRFSAERTGGSVSTLTIQRTQQEDSAVYLCASSSGRSNQPQHFGDGTRLSIL.

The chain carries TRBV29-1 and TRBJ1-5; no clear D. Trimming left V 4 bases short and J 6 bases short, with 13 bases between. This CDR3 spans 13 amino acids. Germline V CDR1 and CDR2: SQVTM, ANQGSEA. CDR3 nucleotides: TGCAGCGTTGTCGCACAGTCGGGTCAGCCCCAGCATTTT. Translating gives CSVVAQSGQPQHF.

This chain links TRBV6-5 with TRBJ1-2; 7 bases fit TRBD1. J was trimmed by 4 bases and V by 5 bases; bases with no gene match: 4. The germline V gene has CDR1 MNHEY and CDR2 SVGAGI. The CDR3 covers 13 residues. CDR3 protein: CASSPDRVYGYTF. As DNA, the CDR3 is TGTGCCAGCAGTCCCGACAGGGTCTATGGCTACACCTTC.

The CDR3 coding sequence is TGTGCCAGCAGCTCCCGGGATTATGGCACATGGGGCTACGAGCAGTACTTC. As protein: CASSSRDYGTWGYEQYF. The chain is built from TRBV7-6 and TRBJ2-7, with TRBD2 as a possible D gene (5 bases). Trimming cost V 4 bases and J 3 bases, with 22 bases left between them. The germline V gene has CDR1 SGHVS and CDR2 FNYEAQ. The CDR3 runs to 17 residues.

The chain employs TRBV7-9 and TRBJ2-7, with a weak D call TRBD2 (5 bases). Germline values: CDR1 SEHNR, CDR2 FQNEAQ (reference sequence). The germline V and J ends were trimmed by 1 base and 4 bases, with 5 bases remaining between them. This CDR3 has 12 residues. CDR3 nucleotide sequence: TGTGCCAGCAGCTTAGGGGAGTACGAGCAGTACTTC. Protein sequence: CASSLGEYEQYF.

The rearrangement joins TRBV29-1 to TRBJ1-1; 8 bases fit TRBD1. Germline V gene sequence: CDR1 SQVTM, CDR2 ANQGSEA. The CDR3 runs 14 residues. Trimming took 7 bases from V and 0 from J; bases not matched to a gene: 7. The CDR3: CSGYRGIVNTEAFF. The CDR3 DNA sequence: TGCAGCGGATACAGGGGGATTGTGAACACTGAAGCTTTCTTT.

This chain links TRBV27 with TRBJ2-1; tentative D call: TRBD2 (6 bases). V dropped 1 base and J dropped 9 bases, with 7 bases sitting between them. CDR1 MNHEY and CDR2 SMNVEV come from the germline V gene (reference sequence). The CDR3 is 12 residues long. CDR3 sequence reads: CASSLLGGEQFF. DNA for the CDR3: TGTGCCAGCAGTTTATTGGGGGGTGAGCAGTTCTTC.

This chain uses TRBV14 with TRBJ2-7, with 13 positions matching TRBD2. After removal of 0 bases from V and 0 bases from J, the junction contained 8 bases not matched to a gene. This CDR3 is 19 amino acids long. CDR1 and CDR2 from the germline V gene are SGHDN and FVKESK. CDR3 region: CASSQDFGLAGERSYEQYF. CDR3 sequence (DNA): TGTGCCAGCAGCCAAGATTTCGGACTAGCGGGGGAGCGCTCCTACGAGCAGTACTTC.

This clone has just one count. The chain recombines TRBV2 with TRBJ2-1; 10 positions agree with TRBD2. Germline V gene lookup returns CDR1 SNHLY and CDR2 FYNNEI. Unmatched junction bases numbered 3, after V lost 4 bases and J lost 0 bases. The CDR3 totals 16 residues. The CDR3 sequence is CASSGLAGSSYNEQFF. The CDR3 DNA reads TGTGCCAGCAGTGGACTAGCGGGTAGCTCCTACAATGAGCAGTTCTTC.

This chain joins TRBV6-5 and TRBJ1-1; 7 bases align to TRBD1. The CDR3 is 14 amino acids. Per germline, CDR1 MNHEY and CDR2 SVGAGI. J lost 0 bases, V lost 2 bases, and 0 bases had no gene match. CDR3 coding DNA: TGTGCCAGCAGTTACGGGACAGTGAACACTGAAGCTTTCTTT. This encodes CASSYGTVNTEAFF.

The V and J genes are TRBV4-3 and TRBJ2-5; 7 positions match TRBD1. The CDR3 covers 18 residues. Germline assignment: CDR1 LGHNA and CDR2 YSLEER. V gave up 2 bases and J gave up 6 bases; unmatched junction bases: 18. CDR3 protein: CASSQNIDRADGPKTQYF. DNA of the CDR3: TGCGCCAGCAGCCAAAATATCGACAGGGCTGATGGCCCTAAGACCCAGTACTTC.